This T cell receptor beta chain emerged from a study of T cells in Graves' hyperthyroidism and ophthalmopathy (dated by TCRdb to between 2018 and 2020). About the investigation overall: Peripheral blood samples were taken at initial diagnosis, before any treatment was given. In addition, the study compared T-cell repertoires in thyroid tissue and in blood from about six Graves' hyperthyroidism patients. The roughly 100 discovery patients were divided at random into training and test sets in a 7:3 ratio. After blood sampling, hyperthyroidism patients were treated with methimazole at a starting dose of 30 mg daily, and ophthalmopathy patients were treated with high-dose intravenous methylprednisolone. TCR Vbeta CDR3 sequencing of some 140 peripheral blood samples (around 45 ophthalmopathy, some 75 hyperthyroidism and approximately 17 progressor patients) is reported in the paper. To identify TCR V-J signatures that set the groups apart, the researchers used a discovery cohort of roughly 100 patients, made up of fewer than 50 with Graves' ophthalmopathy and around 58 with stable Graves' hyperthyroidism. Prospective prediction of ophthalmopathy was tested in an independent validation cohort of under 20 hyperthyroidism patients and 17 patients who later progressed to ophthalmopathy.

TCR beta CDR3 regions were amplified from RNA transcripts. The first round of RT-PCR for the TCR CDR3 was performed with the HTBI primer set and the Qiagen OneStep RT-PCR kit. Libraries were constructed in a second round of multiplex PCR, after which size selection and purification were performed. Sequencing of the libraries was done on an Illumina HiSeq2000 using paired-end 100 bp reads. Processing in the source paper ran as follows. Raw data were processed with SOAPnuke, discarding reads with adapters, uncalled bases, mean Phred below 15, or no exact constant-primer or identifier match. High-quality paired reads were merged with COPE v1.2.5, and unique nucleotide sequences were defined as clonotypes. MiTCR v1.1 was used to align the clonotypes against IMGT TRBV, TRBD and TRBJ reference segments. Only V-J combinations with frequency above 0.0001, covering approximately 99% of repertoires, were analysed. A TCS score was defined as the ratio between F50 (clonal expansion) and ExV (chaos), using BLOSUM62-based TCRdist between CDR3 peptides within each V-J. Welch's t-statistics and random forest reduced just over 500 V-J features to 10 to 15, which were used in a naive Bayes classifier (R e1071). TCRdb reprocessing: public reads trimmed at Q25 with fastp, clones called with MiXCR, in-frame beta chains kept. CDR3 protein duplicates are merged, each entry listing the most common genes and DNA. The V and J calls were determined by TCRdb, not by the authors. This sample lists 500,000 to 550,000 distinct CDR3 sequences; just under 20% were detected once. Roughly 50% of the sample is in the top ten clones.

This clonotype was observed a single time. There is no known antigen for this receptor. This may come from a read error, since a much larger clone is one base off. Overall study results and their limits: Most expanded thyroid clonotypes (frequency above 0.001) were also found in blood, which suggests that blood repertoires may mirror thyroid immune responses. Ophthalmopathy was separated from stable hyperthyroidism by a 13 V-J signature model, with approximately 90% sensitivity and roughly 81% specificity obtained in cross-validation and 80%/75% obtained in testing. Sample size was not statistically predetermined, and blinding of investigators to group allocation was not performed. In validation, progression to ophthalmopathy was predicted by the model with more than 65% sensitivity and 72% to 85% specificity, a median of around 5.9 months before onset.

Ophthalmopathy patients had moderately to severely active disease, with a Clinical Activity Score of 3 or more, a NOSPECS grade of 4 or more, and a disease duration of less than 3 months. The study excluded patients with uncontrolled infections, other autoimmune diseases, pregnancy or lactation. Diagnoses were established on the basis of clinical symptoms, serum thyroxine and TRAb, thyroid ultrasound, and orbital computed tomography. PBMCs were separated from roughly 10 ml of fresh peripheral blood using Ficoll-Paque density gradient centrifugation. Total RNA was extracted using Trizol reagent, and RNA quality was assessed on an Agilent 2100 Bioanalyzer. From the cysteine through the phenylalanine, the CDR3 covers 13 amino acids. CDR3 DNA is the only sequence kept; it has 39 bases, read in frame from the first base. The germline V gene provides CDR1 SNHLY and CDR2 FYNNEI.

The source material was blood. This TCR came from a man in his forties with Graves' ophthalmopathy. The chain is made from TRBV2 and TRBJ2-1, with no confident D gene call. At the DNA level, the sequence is TGTACCAGCAGTGTCTACAGTTACAATGAGCAGTTCTTC. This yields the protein CTSSVYSYNEQFF.